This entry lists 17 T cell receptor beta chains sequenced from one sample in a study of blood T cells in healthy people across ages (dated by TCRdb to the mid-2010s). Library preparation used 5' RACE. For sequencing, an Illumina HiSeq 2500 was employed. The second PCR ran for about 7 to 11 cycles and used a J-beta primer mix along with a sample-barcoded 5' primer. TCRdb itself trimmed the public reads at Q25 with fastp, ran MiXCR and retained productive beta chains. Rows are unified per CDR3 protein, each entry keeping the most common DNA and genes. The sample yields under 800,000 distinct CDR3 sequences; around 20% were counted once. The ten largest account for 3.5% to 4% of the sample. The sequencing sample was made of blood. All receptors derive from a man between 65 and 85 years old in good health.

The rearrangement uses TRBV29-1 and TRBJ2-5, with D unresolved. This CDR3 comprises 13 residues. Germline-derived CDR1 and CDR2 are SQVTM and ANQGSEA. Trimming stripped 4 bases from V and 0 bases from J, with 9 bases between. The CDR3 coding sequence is TGCAGCGTTGTAAGCGTCAACCAAGAGACCCAGTACTTC. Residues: CSVVSVNQETQYF.

The CDR3 reads CASSLGDQFYEQYF. The CDR3 region has the DNA TGCGCCAGCAGCTTGGGGGACCAGTTCTACGAGCAGTACTTC. The chain is built from TRBV5-1 and TRBJ2-7, with D perhaps being TRBD1 or TRBD2 (5 bases each). The CDR3 has 14 amino acids. V was trimmed by 0 bases and J by 3 bases, leaving 10 bases between them. Germline V gives CDR1 SGHRS, CDR2 YFSETQ.

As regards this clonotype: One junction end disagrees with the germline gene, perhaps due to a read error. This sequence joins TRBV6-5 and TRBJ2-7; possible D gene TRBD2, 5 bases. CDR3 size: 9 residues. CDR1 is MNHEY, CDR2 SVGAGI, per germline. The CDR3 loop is CASSYPDFF. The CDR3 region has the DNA TGTGCCAGCAGTTACCCGGACTTTTTC.

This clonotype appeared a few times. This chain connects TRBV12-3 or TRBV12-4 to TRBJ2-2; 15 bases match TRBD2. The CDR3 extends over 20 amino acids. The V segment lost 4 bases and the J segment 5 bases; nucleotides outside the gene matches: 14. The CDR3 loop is CASSSQYGLAGGPETGELFF. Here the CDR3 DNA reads TGTGCCAGCAGTTCCCAATATGGACTAGCGGGAGGGCCGGAAACCGGGGAGCTGTTTTTT.

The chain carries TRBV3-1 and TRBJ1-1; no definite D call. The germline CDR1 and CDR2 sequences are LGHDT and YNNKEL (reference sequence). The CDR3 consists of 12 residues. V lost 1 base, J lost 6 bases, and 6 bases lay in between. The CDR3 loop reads CASSQGIAEAFF. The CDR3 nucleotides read TGTGCCAGCAGCCAAGGTATCGCTGAAGCTTTCTTT.

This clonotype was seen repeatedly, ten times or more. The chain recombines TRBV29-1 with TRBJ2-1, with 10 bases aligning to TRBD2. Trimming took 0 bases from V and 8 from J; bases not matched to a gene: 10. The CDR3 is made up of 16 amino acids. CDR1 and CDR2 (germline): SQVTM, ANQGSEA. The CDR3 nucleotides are TGCAGCGTTGAAGATCCCCGGACTAGCGGAGTGTATGAGCAGTTCTTC. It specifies CSVEDPRTSGVYEQFF.

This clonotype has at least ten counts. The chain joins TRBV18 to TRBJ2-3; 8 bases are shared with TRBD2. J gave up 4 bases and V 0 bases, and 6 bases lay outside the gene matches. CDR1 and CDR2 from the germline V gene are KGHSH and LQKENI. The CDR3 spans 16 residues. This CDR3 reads CASSPPSSGSSDTQYF. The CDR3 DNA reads TGTGCCAGCTCACCACCTTCGAGCGGGAGTTCAGATACGCAGTATTTT.

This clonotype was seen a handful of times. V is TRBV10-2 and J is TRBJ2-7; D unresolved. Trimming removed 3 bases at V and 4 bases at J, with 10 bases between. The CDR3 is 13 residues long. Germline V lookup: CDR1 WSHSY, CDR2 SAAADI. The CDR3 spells CASSEPSRYEQYF. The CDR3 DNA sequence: TGCGCCAGCAGTGAACCCTCCAGATACGAGCAGTACTTC.

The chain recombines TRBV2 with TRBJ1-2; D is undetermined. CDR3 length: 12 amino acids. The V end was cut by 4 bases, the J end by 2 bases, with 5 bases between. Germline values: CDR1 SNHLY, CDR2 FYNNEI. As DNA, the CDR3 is TGTGCCAGCAGTGTGGCCAACTATGGCTACACCTTC. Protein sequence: CASSVANYGYTF.

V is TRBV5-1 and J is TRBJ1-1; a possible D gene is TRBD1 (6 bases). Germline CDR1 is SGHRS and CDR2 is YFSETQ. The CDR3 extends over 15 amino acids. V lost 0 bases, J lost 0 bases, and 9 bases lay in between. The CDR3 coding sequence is TGCGCCAGCAGCTTGGCACAGGGACTGAACACTGAAGCTTTCTTT. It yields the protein CASSLAQGLNTEAFF.

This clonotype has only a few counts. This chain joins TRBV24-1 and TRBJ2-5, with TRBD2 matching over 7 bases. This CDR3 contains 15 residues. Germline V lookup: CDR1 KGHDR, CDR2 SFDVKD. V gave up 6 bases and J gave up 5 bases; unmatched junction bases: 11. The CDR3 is CATSTREGIKETQYF. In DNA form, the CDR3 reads TGTGCCACCAGTACAAGGGAGGGAATCAAGGAGACCCAGTACTTC.

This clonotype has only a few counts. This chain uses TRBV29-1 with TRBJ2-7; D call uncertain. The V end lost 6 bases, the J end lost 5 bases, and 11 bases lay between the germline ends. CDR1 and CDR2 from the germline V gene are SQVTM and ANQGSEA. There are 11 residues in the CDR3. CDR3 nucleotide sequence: TGCAGCGTGACACTCCTCCACGAGCAGTACTTC. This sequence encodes CSVTLLHEQYF.

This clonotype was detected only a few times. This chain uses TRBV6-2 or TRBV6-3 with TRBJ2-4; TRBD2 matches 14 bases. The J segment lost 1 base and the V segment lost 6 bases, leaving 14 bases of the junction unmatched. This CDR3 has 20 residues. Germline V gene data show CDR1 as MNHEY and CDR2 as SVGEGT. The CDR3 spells CASSDDGTSGSYLAKNIQYF. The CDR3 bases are TGTGCCAGCAGCGACGATGGGACTAGCGGGAGCTACCTGGCCAAAAACATTCAGTACTTC.

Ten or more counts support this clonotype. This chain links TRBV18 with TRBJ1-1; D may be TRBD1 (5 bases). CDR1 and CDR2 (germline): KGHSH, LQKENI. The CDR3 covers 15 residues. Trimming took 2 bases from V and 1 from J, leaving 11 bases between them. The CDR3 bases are TGTGCCAGCTCACCATTAGACAGCCAGAACACTGAAGCTTTCTTT. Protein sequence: CASSPLDSQNTEAFF.

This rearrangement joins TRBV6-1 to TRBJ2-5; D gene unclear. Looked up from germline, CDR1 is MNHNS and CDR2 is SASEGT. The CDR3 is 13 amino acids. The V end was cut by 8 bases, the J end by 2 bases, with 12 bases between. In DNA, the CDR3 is TGTGCCAGCGGAACAGATCGACAAGAGACCCAGTACTTC. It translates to CASGTDRQETQYF.

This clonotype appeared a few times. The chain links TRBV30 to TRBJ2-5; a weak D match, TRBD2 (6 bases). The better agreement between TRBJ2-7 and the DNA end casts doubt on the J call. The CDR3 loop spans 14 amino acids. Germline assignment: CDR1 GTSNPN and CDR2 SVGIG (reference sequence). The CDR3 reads CAWSTGGITYEQYF. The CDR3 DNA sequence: TGTGCCTGGAGTACGGGCGGGATAACCTACGAGCAGTACTTC.

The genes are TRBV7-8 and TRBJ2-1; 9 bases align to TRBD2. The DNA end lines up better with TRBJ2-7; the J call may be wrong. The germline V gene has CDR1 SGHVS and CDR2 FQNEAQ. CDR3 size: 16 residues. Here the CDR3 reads CASSLGWTSDLYEQYF. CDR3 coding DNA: TGTGCCAGCAGCTTAGGATGGACTAGCGATCTCTACGAGCAGTACTTC.